This section outlines one TCR beta chain sequence together with its context. This sample is drawn from a study of T cell responses to AZD1222 COVID-19 vaccine. Profiled with immunoSEQ multiplex PCR; TCRdb holds only in-frame clones, not every one. Of roughly 130,000 clones listed, roughly nine tenths are singletons. Deletions cut 5 bases from V and 3 bases from J, with 14 bases between. CDR3 length: 14 amino acids. The V gene's germline CDR1 is SEHNR and CDR2 FQNEAQ (reference sequence). The clonotype was recovered from an adult who received the MenACWY meningococcal vaccine as a control. The rearrangement joins TRBV7-9 to TRBJ2-7; D unresolved. Sequencing was performed on peripheral blood, taken 28 days after the second dose of the MenACWY control vaccine. The DNA of the CDR3 is TGTGCCAGCAGCCAGCAGGTAGCCGACTACGAGCAGTACTTC. Residues: CASSQQVADYEQYF.